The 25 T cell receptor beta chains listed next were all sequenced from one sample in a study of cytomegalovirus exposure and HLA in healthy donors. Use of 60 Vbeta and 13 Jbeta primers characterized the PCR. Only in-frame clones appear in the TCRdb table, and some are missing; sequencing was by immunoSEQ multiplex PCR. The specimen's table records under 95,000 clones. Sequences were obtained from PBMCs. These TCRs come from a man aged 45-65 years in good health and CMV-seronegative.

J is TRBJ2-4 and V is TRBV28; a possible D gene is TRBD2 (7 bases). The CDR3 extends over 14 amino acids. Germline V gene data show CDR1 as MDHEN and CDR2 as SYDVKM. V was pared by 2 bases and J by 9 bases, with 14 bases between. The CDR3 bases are TGTGCCAGCAGTTTAGGGGGGGCTCTTTCCATTCAGTACTTC. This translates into CASSLGGALSIQYF.

The CDR3 loop reads CASSEGATGGTNEKLFF. In DNA form, the CDR3 reads TGTGCCAGCAGTGAAGGCGCCACAGGGGGAACTAATGAAAAACTGTTTTTT. The chain is built from TRBV2 and TRBJ1-4; 8 bases align to TRBD1. J was trimmed by 1 base and V by 1 base; bases with no gene match: 5. The germline gives CDR1 SNHLY, CDR2 FYNNEI. The CDR3 totals 17 residues.

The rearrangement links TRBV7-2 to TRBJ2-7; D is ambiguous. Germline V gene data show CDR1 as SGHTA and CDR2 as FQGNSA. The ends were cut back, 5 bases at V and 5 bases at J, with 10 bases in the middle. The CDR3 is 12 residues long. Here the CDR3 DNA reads TGTGCCAGCAGCAAACAGACGGACGAGCAGTACTTC. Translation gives CASSKQTDEQYF. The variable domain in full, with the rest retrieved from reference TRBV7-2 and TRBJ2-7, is GAGVSQSPSNKVTEKGKDVELRCDPISGHTALYWYRQSLGQGLEFLIYFQGNSAPDKSGLPSDRFSAERTGGSVSTLTIQRTQQEDSAVYLCASSKQTDEQYFGPGTRLTVT.

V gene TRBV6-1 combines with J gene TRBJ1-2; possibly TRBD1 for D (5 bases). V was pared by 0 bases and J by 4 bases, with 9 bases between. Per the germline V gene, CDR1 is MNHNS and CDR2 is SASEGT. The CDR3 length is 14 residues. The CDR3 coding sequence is TGTGCCAGCAGTGAAGCTGGGGGGTCCTATGGCTACACCTTC. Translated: CASSEAGGSYGYTF.

The CDR3 sequence is CASSLARQNGIQYF. For the CDR3, the DNA is TGTGCCAGCAGCTTAGCTCGTCAAAACGGCATTCAGTACTTC. The chain uses TRBV7-2 and TRBJ2-4; no clear D. Per germline, CDR1 SGHTA and CDR2 FQGNSA. This CDR3 has 14 amino acids. The V end lost 0 bases, the J end lost 9 bases, and 12 bases lay between the germline ends.

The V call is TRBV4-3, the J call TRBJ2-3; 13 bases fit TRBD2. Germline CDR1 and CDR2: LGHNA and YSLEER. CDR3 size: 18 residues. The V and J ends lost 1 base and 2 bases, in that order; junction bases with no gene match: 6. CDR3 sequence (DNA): TGCGCCAGCAGCCAAGTACTAGCGGGGGGGCTCATCACAGATACGCAGTATTTT. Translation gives CASSQVLAGGLITDTQYF.

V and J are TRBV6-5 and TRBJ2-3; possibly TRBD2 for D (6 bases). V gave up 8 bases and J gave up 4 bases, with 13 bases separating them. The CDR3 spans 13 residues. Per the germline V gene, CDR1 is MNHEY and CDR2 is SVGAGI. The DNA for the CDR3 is TGTGCCAGCTTGTCCTCGGGGGCAGATACGCAGTATTTT. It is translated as CASLSSGADTQYF.

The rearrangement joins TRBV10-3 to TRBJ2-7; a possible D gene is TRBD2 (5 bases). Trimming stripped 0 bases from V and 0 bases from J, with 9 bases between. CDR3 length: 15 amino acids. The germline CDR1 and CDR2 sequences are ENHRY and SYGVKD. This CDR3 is CAISESRTGSYEQYF. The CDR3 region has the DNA TGTGCCATCAGTGAGTCTAGGACTGGCTCCTACGAGCAGTACTTC.

In DNA, the CDR3 is TGCAGCGTTGGGGGGCCCTCTTCCACGAACACCGGGGAGCTGTTTTTT. It specifies CSVGGPSSTNTGELFF. The V and J genes are TRBV29-1 and TRBJ2-2, with TRBD1 as a possible D gene (6 bases). There are 16 residues in the CDR3. V dropped 4 bases and J dropped 0 bases, with 15 bases sitting between them. The germline gives CDR1 SQVTM, CDR2 ANQGSEA.

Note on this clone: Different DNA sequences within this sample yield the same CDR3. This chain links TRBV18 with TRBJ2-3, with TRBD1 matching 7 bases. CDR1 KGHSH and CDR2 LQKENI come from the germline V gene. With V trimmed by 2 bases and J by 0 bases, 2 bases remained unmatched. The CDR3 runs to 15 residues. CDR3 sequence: CASSPRQGSTDTQYF. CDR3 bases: TGTGCCAGCTCACCAAGACAGGGAAGCACAGATACGCAGTATTTT.

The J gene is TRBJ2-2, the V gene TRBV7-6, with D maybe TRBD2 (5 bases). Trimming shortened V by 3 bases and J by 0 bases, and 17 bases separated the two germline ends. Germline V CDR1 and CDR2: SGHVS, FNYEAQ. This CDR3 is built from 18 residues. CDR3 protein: CASSFIIFGGPNTGELFF. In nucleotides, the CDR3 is TGTGCCAGCAGCTTTATCATATTTGGCGGGCCGAACACCGGGGAGCTGTTTTTT. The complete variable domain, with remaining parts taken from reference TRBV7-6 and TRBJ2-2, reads GAGVSQSPRYKVTKRGQDVALRCDPISGHVSLYWYRQALGQGPEFLTYFNYEAQQDKSGLPNDRFSAERPEGSISTLTIQRTEQRDSAMYRCASSFIIFGGPNTGELFFGEGSRLTVL.

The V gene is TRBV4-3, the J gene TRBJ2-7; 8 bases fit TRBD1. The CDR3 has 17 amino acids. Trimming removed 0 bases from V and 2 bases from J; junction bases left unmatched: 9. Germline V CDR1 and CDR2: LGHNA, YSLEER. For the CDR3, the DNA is TGCGCCAGCAGCCAAGATGCCGGACAGGGACTCGCCTACGAGCAGTACTTC. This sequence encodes CASSQDAGQGLAYEQYF.

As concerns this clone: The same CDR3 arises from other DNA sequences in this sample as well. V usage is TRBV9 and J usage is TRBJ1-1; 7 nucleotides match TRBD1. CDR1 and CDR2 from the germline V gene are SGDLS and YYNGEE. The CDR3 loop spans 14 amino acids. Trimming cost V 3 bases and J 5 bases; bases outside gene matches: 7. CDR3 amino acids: CASSETGRTTEAFF. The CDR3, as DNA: TGTGCCAGCAGCGAGACAGGGCGAACGACTGAAGCTTTCTTT. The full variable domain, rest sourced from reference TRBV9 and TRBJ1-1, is DSGVTQTPKHLITATGQRVTLRCSPRSGDLSVYWYQQSLDQGLQFLIQYYNGEERAKGNILERFSAQQFPDLHSELNLSSLELGDSALYFCASSETGRTTEAFFGQGTRLTVV.

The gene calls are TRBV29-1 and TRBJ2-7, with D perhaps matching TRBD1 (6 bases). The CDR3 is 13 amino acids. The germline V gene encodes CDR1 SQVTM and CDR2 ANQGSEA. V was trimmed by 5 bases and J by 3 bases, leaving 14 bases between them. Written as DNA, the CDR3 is TGCAGCGTTACCACAGGGTCTCGCTACGAGCAGTACTTC. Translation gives CSVTTGSRYEQYF.

The CDR3 sequence: CASSSREGQGNSGANVLTF. In DNA form, the CDR3 reads TGTGCCAGCTCATCGAGGGAAGGACAGGGAAATTCTGGGGCCAACGTCCTGACTTTC. This chain joins TRBV18 and TRBJ2-6; 8 bases are a match to TRBD1. V shed 5 bases and J 1 base; nucleotides not matched to a gene: 13. The V gene's germline CDR1 is KGHSH and CDR2 LQKENI. This CDR3 comprises 19 residues.

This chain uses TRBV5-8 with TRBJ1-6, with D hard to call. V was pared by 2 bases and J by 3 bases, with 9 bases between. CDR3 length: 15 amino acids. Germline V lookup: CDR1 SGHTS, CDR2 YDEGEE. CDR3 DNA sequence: TGTGCCAGCAGCTTTGGAGCCCGCTATAATTCACCCCTCCACTTT. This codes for CASSFGARYNSPLHF. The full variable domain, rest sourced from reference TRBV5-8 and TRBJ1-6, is EAGVTQSPTHLIKTRGQQATLRCSPISGHTSVYWYQQALGLGLQFLLWYDEGEERNRGNFPPRFSGRQFPNYSSELNVNALELEDSALYLCASSFGARYNSPLHFGNGTRLTVT.

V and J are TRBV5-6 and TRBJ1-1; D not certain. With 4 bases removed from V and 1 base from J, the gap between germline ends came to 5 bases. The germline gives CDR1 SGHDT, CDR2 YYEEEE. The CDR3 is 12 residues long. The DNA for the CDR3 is TGTGCCAGCAGCCGACAGAACACTGAAGCTTTCTTT. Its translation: CASSRQNTEAFF.

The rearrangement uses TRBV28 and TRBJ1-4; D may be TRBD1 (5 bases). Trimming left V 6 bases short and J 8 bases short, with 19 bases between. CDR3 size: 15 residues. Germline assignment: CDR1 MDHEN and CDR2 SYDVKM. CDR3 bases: TGTGCCAGCAGCGGCCAAAGGGGTCTGAGCGAAAAACTGTTTTTT. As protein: CASSGQRGLSEKLFF.

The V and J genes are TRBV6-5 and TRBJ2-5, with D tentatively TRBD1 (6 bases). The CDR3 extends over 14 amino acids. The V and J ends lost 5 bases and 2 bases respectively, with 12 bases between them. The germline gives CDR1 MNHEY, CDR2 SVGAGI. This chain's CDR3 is CASSKGTLQETQYF. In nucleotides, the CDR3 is TGTGCCAGCAGTAAAGGGACACTTCAAGAGACCCAGTACTTC.

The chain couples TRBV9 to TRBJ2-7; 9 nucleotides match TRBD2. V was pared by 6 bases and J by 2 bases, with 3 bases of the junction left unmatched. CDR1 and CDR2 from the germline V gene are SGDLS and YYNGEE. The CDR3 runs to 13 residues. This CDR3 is CASNRGGAYEQYF. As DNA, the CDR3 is TGTGCCAGCAATCGCGGGGGGGCCTACGAGCAGTACTTC.

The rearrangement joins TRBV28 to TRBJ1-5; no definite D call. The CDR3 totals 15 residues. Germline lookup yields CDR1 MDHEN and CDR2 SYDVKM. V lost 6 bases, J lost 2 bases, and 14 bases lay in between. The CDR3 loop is CASRTPPGRNQPQHF. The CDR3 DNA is TGTGCCAGCAGGACCCCCCCGGGTCGCAATCAGCCCCAGCATTTT. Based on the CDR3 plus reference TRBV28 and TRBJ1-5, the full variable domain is DVKVTQSSRYLVKRTGEKVFLECVQDMDHENMFWYRQDPGLGLRLIYFSYDVKMKEKGDIPEGYSVSREKKERFSLILESASTNQTSMYLCASRTPPGRNQPQHFGDGTRLSIL.

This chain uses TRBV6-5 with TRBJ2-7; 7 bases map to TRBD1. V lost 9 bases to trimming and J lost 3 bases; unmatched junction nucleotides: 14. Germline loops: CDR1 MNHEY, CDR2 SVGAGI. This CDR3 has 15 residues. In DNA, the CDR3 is TGTGCCAGTTTGACCCGCGACAGGGCGGGCTACGAGCAGTACTTC. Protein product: CASLTRDRAGYEQYF.

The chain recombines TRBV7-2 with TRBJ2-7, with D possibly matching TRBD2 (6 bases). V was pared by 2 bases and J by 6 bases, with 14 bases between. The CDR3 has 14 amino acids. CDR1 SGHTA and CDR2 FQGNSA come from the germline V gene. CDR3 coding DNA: TGTGCCAGCAGCTTAAGCGCTAGCGTTCTCGAGCAGTACTTC. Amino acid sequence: CASSLSASVLEQYF.

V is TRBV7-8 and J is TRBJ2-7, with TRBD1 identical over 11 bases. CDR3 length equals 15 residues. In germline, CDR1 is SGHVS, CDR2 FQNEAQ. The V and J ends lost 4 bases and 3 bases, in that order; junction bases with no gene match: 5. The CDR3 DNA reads TGTGCCAGCAGCTCATGGGGGACAGGGGGCTACGAGCAGTACTTC. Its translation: CASSSWGTGGYEQYF. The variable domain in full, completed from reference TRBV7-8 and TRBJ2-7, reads GAGVSQSPRYKVAKRGQDVALRCDPISGHVSLFWYQQALGQGPEFLTYFQNEAQLDKSGLPSDRFFAERPEGSVSTLKIQRTQQEDSAVYLCASSSWGTGGYEQYFGPGTRLTVT.

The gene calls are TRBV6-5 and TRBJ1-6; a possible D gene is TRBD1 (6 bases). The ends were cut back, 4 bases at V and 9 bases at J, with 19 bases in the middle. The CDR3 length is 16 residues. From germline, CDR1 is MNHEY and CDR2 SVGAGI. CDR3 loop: CASSSSRAGVLSPLHF. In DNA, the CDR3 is TGTGCCAGCAGTTCGTCCCGGGCAGGGGTCCTTTCACCCCTCCACTTT.